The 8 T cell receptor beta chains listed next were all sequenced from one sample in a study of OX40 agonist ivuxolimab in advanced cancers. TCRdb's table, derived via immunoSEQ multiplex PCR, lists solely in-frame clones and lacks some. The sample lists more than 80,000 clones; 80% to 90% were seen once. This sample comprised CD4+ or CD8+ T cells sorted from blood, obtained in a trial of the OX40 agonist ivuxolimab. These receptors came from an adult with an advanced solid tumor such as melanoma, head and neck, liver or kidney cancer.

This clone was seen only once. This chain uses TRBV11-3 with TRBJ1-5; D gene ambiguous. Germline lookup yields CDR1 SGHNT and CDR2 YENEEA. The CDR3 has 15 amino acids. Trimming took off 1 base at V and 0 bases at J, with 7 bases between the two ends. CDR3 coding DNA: TGTGCCAGCAGCTTAGTGGGGTATAGCAATCAGCCCCAGCATTTT. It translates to CASSLVGYSNQPQHF. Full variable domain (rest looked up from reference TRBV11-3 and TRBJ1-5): EAGVVQSPRYKIIEKKQPVAFWCNPISGHNTLYWYLQNLGQGPELLIRYENEEAVDDSQLPKDRFSAERLKGVDSTLKIQPAELGDSAVYLCASSLVGYSNQPQHFGDGTRLSIL.

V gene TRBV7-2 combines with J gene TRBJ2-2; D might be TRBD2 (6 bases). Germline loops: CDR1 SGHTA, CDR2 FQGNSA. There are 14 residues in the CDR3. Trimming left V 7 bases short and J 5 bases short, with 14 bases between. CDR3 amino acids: CASTTGTYTGELFF. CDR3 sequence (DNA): TGTGCCAGCACCACCGGGACTTATACCGGGGAGCTGTTTTTT.

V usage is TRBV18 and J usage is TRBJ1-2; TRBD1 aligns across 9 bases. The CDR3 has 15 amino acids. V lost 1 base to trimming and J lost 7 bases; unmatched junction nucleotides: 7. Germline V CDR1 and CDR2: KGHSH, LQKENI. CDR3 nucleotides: TGTGCCAGCTCACCACTGAGGGACAGGGATACTGGCTACACCTTC. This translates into CASSPLRDRDTGYTF.

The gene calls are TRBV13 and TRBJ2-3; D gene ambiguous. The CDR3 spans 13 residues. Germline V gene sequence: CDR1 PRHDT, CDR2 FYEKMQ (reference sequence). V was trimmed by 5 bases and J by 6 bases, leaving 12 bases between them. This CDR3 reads CASSPPGSDTQYF. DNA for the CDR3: TGTGCCAGCAGCCCCCCAGGTAGCGATACGCAGTATTTT.

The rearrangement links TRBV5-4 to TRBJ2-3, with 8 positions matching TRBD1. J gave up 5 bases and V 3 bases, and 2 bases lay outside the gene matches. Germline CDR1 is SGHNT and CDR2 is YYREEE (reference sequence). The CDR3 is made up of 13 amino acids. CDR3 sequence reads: CASSSTGVDTQYF. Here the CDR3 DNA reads TGTGCCAGCAGCTCGACAGGGGTAGATACGCAGTATTTT.

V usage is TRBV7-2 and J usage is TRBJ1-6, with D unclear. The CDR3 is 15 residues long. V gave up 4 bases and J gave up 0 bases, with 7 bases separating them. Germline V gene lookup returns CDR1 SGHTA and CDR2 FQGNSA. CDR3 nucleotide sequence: TGTGCCAGCAGCTCGGAGAGCTCCTATAATTCACCCCTCCACTTT. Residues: CASSSESSYNSPLHF.

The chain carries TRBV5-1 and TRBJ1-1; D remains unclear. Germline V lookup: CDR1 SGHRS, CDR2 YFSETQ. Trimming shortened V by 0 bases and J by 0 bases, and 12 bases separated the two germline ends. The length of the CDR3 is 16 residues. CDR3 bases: TGCGCCAGCAGCTTGGGAGGGCGGGCCATGAACACTGAAGCTTTCTTT. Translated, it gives CASSLGGRAMNTEAFF.

CDR3 DNA: TGCGCCAGCAGCCCGGTGAGAACAGGGGACGGTCGCGATGAGCAGTTCTTC. This sequence encodes CASSPVRTGDGRDEQFF. The chain recombines TRBV4-3 with TRBJ2-1, with 7 nucleotides matching TRBD1. Germline CDR1 reads LGHNA; CDR2 reads YSLEER. This CDR3 comprises 17 residues. V shed 4 bases and J 8 bases; nucleotides not matched to a gene: 17.